This T cell receptor beta chain was recorded in a study of blood T cell repertoires in COVID-19. Study as a whole: Acute-phase and convalescent COVID-19 samples originated in the United States, Italy and Spain. In each case, the material was cDNA or gDNA derived from T cells, B-cell-depleted T cells, or PBMCs.

In the authors' workflow: Reference gene primer amplification in the assay estimated nucleated cell counts. The table came from immunoSEQ multiplex PCR; TCRdb's copy has only in-frame clones and leaves some out. V and J calls and clone size are copied from that table; D and trimming were computed from the DNA. The sample has some 110,000 clones; about 85% are singletons. The CDR3 is made up of 16 amino acids. Germline V gene data show CDR1 as LNHDA and CDR2 as SQIVND (reference sequence). With 5 bases clipped from V and 3 bases from J, the junction kept 13 bases outside the gene matches. The chain joins TRBV19 to TRBJ2-7; 7 bases fit TRBD1. The sample taken for sequencing was peripheral blood. The receptor was isolated from a human donor in a cohort sampled during active COVID-19. CDR3 nucleotides: TGTGCCAGTAGTGAGGGGACAGTGCCCTTCTACTACGAGCAGTACTTC. Translation gives CASSEGTVPFYYEQYF.